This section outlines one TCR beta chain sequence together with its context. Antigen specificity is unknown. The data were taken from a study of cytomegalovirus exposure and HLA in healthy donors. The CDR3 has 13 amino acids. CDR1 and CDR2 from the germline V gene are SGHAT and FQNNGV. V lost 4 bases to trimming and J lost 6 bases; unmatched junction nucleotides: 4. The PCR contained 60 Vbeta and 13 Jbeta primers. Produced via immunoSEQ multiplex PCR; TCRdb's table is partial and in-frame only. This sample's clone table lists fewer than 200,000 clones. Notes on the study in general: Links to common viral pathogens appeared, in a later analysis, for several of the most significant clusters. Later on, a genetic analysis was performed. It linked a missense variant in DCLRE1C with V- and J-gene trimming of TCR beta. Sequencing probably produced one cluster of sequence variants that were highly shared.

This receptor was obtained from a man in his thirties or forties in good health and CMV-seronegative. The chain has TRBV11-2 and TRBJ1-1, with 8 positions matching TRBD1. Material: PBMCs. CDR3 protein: CASSSWDRSEAFF. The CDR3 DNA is TGTGCCAGCAGCTCCTGGGACAGGTCTGAAGCTTTCTTT.